This TCR beta chain was profiled in a study of T cell repertoires in cytomegalovirus infection. Turning to the study itself: Signatures in public TCR beta sequences pointed to both CMV infection and matching HLA type.

This clonotype was recorded a few times. What it binds is unknown. The study's findings and limits: Dominant in the ex vivo response were TCR beta clonotypes restricted by HLA-C and specific for CMV. Carriage of CMV together with the relevant HLA was identifiable through cumulative public TCR beta family frequency.

Each CDR3 protein is one row after TCRdb ran MiXCR on the reads. This sample carries under 150,000 distinct CDR3 sequences, roughly 9% of them seen once, and the ten largest clones take 10%. The CDR3 covers 13 residues. CDR1 is MNHNY and CDR2 is SVGAGI in the germline V gene (reference sequence). V lost 0 bases to trimming and J lost 6 bases, with 8 bases between them. The receptor was isolated from a human donor in good health (CMV status not recorded). Some clones in this sample may be carry-over from other donors' samples. The chain couples TRBV6-6 to TRBJ1-2; D is uncertain. The sequencing input was PBMCs. This CDR3 reads CASSYSGNDGYTF. The CDR3 bases are TGTGCCAGCAGTTACTCGGGGAACGATGGCTACACCTTC.